This section outlines one T cell receptor beta chain sequence together with its context. This sample is part of a study of blood T cell repertoires in COVID-19. In the study overall: The United States, Italy and Spain were the sources of the acute and convalescent COVID-19 samples. T cells, B-cell-depleted T cells, or PBMCs provided the cDNA or gDNA that served as material.

V lost 2 bases, J lost 4 bases, and 6 bases stayed unmatched. From germline, CDR1 is MNHNS and CDR2 SASEGT. The length of the CDR3 is 16 residues. Study processing details: Estimated nucleated cell counts came from reference gene primer amplification. Data came from immunoSEQ multiplex PCR; TCRdb stores just in-frame clones and leaves some out. From that table come the V and J calls and clone size; the DNA was used to work out D and trimming. The data hold about 180,000 clones, with roughly nine tenths observed a single time. The receptor comes from a woman in her 30s with active or convalescent COVID-19. Sequencing input: peripheral blood. This chain connects TRBV6-1 to TRBJ1-5; 9 bases agree with TRBD1. CDR3 nucleotide sequence: TGTGCCAGCAGTGAATTGTGGACAGGGGTGAATCAGCCCCAGCATTTT. Its translation: CASSELWTGVNQPQHF.